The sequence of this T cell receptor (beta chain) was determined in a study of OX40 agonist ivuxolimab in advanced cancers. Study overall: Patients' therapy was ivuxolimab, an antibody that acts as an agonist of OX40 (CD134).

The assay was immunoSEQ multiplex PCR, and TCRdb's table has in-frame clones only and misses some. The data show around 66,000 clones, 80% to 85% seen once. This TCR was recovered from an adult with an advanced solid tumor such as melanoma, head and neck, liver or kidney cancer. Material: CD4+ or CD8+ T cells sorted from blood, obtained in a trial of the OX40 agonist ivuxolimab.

The CDR3 region is CASSLAWASGTDTQYF. CDR3 DNA sequence: TGTGCCAGCAGCTTGGCGTGGGCTAGCGGCACAGATACGCAGTATTTT. The chain combines TRBV5-6 with TRBJ2-3, with D tentatively TRBD2 (6 bases). The CDR3 loop spans 16 amino acids. The ends were cut back, 0 bases at V and 1 base at J, with 12 bases in the middle. Germline CDR1 SGHDT, CDR2 YYEEEE.